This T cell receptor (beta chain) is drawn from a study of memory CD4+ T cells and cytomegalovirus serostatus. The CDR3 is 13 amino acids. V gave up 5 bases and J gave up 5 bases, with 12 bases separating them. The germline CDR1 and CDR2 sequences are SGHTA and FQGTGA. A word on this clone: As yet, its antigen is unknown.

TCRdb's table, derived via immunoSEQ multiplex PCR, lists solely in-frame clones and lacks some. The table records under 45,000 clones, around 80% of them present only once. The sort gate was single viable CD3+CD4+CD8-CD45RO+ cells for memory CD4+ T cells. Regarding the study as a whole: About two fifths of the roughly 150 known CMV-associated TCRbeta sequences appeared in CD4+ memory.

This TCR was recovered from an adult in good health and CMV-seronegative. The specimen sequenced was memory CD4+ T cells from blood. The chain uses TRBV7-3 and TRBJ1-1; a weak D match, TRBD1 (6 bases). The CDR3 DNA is TGTGCCAGCAGCACGAACAGGGCTACTGAAGCTTTCTTT. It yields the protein CASSTNRATEAFF.